This TCR beta chain was captured in a study of blood T cell repertoires in COVID-19. CDR3 length equals 15 residues. J gave up 5 bases and V 4 bases, and 9 bases lay outside the gene matches. From germline, CDR1 is LGHDT and CDR2 YNNKEL (reference sequence). The method was immunoSEQ multiplex PCR; TCRdb's version includes in-frame clones alone and lacks a portion of them. Of 95,000 to 130,000 clones listed, 90% are singletons. The sequenced sample consisted of peripheral blood. This TCR came from a human donor with active COVID-19. The donor label of this sample is uncertain. This sequence joins TRBV3-1 (or the pseudogene TRBV3-2) and TRBJ1-1, with TRBD1 matching over 8 bases. The CDR3 region is CASSLTRGPLTEAFF. The DNA for the CDR3 is TGTGCCAGCAGCCTCACCAGGGGGCCTTTAACTGAAGCTTTCTTT.